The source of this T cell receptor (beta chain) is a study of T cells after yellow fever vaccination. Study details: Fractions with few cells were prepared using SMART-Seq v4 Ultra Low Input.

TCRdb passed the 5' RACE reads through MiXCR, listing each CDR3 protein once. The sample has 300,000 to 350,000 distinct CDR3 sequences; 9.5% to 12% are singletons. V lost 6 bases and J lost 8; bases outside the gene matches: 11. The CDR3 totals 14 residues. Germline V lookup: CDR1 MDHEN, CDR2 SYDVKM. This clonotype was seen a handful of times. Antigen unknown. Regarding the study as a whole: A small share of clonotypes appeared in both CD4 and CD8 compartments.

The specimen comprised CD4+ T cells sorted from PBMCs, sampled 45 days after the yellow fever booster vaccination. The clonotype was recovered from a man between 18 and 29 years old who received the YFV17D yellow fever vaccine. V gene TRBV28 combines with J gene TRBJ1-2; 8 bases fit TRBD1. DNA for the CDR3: TGTGCCAGCAGCGGCGGCAGGGGGCGCGGGGGCTACACCTTC. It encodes CASSGGRGRGGYTF.